This TCR beta chain appears in the sequencing data of a study of Graves' ophthalmopathy and Graves' hyperthyroidism listed by TCRdb under 2018. Concerning the study at large: A patient counted as having stable hyperthyroidism if there was no progression to ophthalmopathy within 18 months of follow-up. To tell Graves' ophthalmopathy apart from Graves' hyperthyroidism, and to predict which patients would progress to ophthalmopathy, the study relied on TCR beta repertoire signatures. In total, 135 blood samples were TCR-sequenced: approximately 42 ophthalmopathy, approximately 80 hyperthyroidism and approximately 17 hyperthyroidism-to-ophthalmopathy patients. To explore V-J signatures that distinguish ophthalmopathy from hyperthyroidism, a discovery set of about a hundred patients was enrolled, made up of 40 to 45 with ophthalmopathy and around 60 with stable hyperthyroidism. An independent validation cohort was composed of 18 hyperthyroidism patients and 17 patients who later progressed from hyperthyroidism to ophthalmopathy. In roughly 6 hyperthyroidism patients, the T-cell repertoires found in thyroid tissue were compared with those found in blood. After sampling, hyperthyroidism patients received methimazole starting at 30 mg daily, and ophthalmopathy patients received high-dose intravenous methylprednisolone.

For repertoire sequencing, the TCR beta CDR3 regions were amplified from RNA transcripts. The first round was an RT-PCR using HTBI primers with the Qiagen OneStep RT-PCR kit, and this first round was followed by a second-round multiplex PCR, then size selection and purification. Libraries were sequenced paired-end with 100 bp reads on an Illumina HiSeq2000. The study's own analysis went as follows. Reads were processed with SOAPnuke, discarding reads with adapters, uncalled bases, mean Phred below 15, or no exact constant-primer or identifier match. COPE v1.2.5 was used to merge the high-quality paired reads. Each unique nucleotide sequence was defined as a clonotype, and clonotypes were aligned to IMGT TRB V, D and J references with MiTCR v1.1. The analysis was limited to V-J combinations with a frequency above 0.0001, which together covered approximately 99% of the repertoires. For each V-J combination, a TCR clonal expansion and chaos score was defined as the ratio of F50 clonal expansion to chaos observed in the TCRdist matrix. Welch's t-statistics and random forest were used to reduce features to about 14 V-J combinations, which were fed into a naive Bayes classifier. Thyroid-blood repertoire similarity was quantified with the Morisita-Horn index. TCRdb's own reprocessing of the public reads used fastp at Q25 and MiXCR and kept productive beta chains. Rows are combined by CDR3 protein, so each entry shows the most common genes and DNA. It is TCRdb's table, rather than the study itself, that gives the V and J calls and clone size. Across this sample there are about 1.1 million distinct CDR3 sequences, with about two fifths seen only once. Roughly 10% of the sample is taken by the ten largest.

Patients with hyperthyroidism were aged 18 to 65 years, had been newly diagnosed, and had a disease duration of less than 2 months. Patients were excluded if they had other autoimmune diseases, uncontrolled infections, pregnancy or lactation. Diagnosis was based on clinical symptoms, serum thyroxine, TRAb, thyroid ultrasound and orbital computed tomography. Total RNA was extracted using Trizol reagent, and RNA quality was checked on an Agilent 2100 Bioanalyzer. This clonotype was seen ten or more times. Its antigen remains unidentified. No per-base quality is available; no much larger clone lies one base away. The study at large found these results: No statistical method was used to predetermine the sample size, and group allocation was not hidden from the investigators. In cross-validation, the 13-signature model distinguished ophthalmopathy from stable hyperthyroidism with nearly 90% sensitivity and almost 83% specificity, and in the test set the corresponding values were around 78% and 73%. In validation, the model predicted ophthalmopathy progression with about 70% sensitivity and about 73% specificity; fewer than 15 predicted patients were CT-confirmed with GO in a median of around 6 months. Most expanded thyroid clonotypes with frequency above 0.001 were also detected in blood, suggesting blood repertoires may reflect the thyroid immune response.

CDR1 and CDR2 were assigned from the germline V gene as MNHEY and SVGAGI. The CDR3 has 16 amino acids, counting the end cysteine and phenylalanine. The only DNA kept is the CDR3, 48 bases in frame from the first base. The trim is 0 bases for V and 6 bases for J, with a gap of 15 bases between the germline ends. This sequence was found in an adult man with Graves' hyperthyroidism. The source material was peripheral blood or thyroid tissue (not recorded which). The chain is encoded by TRBV6-5 joined to TRBJ1-5; the D gene is not confidently resolved. The bases are TGTGCCAGCAGTTACTCGTCCCGGGCTACCGGTCAGCCCCAGCATTTT. The resulting protein is CASSYSSRATGQPQHF.